This passage covers 15 T cell receptor beta chains from one sample sequenced in a study of cytomegalovirus exposure and HLA in healthy donors. The study ran its PCR with 60 Vbeta and 13 Jbeta primers. Only in-frame clones appear in the TCRdb table, and some are missing; sequencing was by immunoSEQ multiplex PCR. The top ten hold approximately 3.9% of the sample, which has around 120,000 clones, 50% to 65% seen once. Sample: PBMCs. The receptors derive from a man aged 25 to 40 in good health and CMV-seropositive.

This rearrangement joins TRBV5-1 to TRBJ2-3; D gene uncertain. The CDR3 covers 14 residues. Germline CDR1 is SGHRS and CDR2 is YFSETQ. The ends were cut back, 0 bases at V and 3 bases at J, with 8 bases in the middle. The CDR3 sequence: CASSLVFPTDTQYF. DNA for the CDR3: TGCGCCAGCAGCTTGGTTTTCCCTACAGATACGCAGTATTTT.

The chain has TRBV7-2 and TRBJ1-1, with TRBD1 matching over 7 bases. Germline lookup yields CDR1 SGHTA and CDR2 FQGNSA. Losses at the gene ends were 5 bases for V and 0 bases for J; bases not matched to a gene: 6. CDR3 size: 15 residues. The CDR3 bases are TGTGCCAGCAGCCGAAGGGGACAGATGAACACTGAAGCTTTCTTT. This sequence encodes CASSRRGQMNTEAFF.

This clone was detected a few times. This chain joins TRBV6-5 and TRBJ1-1; D is possibly TRBD1 (5 bases). This CDR3 comprises 14 residues. V lost 0 bases and J lost 5, with 10 bases in between. CDR1 and CDR2 (germline): MNHEY, SVGAGI. CDR3 bases: TGTGCCAGCAGTTACTCATCCAGGGATACTGAAGCTTTCTTT. Protein sequence: CASSYSSRDTEAFF.

The chain recombines TRBV19 with TRBJ1-3; D is perhaps TRBD1 (5 bases). This CDR3 is 15 amino acids long. Trimming took off 6 bases at V and 2 bases at J, with 14 bases between the two ends. CDR1 is LNHDA and CDR2 is SQIVND in the germline V gene (reference sequence). CDR3 DNA: TGTGCCAGTAGATCGGGGGAAGGAGCTGGAAACACCATATATTTT. It specifies CASRSGEGAGNTIYF. Full variable domain (outside the CDR3, taken from reference TRBV19 and TRBJ1-3): DGGITQSPKYLFRKEGQNVTLSCEQNLNHDAMYWYRQDPGQGLRLIYYSQIVNDFQKGDIAEGYSVSREKKESFPLTVTSAQKNPTAFYLCASRSGEGAGNTIYFGEGSWLTVV.

This sequence joins TRBV5-1 and TRBJ2-5; tentatively, D is TRBD1 (6 bases). V lost 3 bases, J lost 5 bases, and 14 bases lay in between. This CDR3 region has 14 residues. The germline CDR1 and CDR2 sequences are SGHRS and YFSETQ. The CDR3 protein is CASSSESGAETQYF. In DNA form, the CDR3 reads TGCGCCAGCAGCTCAGAATCAGGGGCTGAGACCCAGTACTTC.

The V call is TRBV5-1, the J call TRBJ2-1; D perhaps matches TRBD2 (5 bases). The V gene's germline CDR1 is SGHRS and CDR2 YFSETQ. This CDR3 comprises 16 residues. V lost 2 bases, J lost 0 bases, and 12 bases lay in between. CDR3 sequence: CASSLSPSGSYNEQFF. CDR3 nucleotide sequence: TGCGCCAGCAGCTTATCCCCCAGCGGCTCCTACAATGAGCAGTTCTTC.

V usage is TRBV27 and J usage is TRBJ2-2, with D maybe TRBD1 (7 bases). This CDR3 has 17 amino acids. Germline CDR1 MNHEY, CDR2 SMNVEV (reference sequence). The germline V and J ends were trimmed by 8 bases and 3 bases, with 22 bases remaining between them. CDR3 sequence: CASYPIVGGTDTGELFF. DNA for the CDR3: TGTGCCAGCTACCCGATTGTGGGCGGGACAGACACCGGGGAGCTGTTTTTT.

The chain couples TRBV19 to TRBJ1-1, with 8 bases lining up with TRBD1. From germline, CDR1 is LNHDA and CDR2 SQIVND (reference sequence). Unmatched junction bases numbered 4, after V lost 2 bases and J lost 2 bases. CDR3 size: 15 residues. The CDR3 spells CASSIYGTGNTEAFF. In DNA, the CDR3 is TGTGCCAGTAGTATATACGGGACAGGCAACACTGAAGCTTTCTTT. Variable domain in full (rest from reference TRBV19 and TRBJ1-1): DGGITQSPKYLFRKEGQNVTLSCEQNLNHDAMYWYRQDPGQGLRLIYYSQIVNDFQKGDIAEGYSVSREKKESFPLTVTSAQKNPTAFYLCASSIYGTGNTEAFFGQGTRLTVV.

The chain links TRBV6-1 to TRBJ2-7; D unclear. Germline CDR1 reads MNHNS; CDR2 reads SASEGT. The CDR3 totals 14 residues. The V end lost 2 bases, the J end lost 4 bases, and 12 bases lay between the germline ends. The CDR3 DNA reads TGTGCCAGCAGTGAAATGTCAATTTTGTACGAGCAGTACTTC. Amino acids: CASSEMSILYEQYF.

The gene calls are TRBV27 and TRBJ2-7; D is possibly TRBD2 (6 bases). Germline CDR1 reads MNHEY; CDR2 reads SMNVEV (reference sequence). The V end lost 5 bases, the J end lost 4 bases, and 15 bases lay between the germline ends. The length of the CDR3 is 14 residues. Written as DNA, the CDR3 is TGTGCCAGCAGTAGGGACTTGATAGGATACGAGCAGTACTTC. It encodes CASSRDLIGYEQYF.

This chain uses TRBV11-3 with TRBJ1-2; D unclear. V shed 5 bases and J shed 0 bases, with 10 bases lying between them. The CDR3 consists of 14 residues. The V gene's germline CDR1 is SGHNT and CDR2 YENEEA. CDR3 residues: CASSTRGANYGYTF. DNA of the CDR3: TGTGCCAGCAGCACCCGAGGAGCTAACTATGGCTACACCTTC. Full variable domain (rest looked up from reference TRBV11-3 and TRBJ1-2): EAGVVQSPRYKIIEKKQPVAFWCNPISGHNTLYWYLQNLGQGPELLIRYENEEAVDDSQLPKDRFSAERLKGVDSTLKIQPAELGDSAVYLCASSTRGANYGYTFGSGTRLTVV.

The chain is built from TRBV19 and TRBJ1-5, with D maybe TRBD1 (6 bases). Germline V CDR1 and CDR2: LNHDA, SQIVND (reference sequence). The CDR3 covers 14 residues. Trimming shortened V by 4 bases and J by 5 bases, and 12 bases separated the two germline ends. In nucleotides, the CDR3 is TGTGCCAGTAGTAGCAGGGGTGTTTATCAGCCCCAGCATTTT. Amino acid sequence: CASSSRGVYQPQHF.

This sequence joins TRBV7-9 and TRBJ1-2; D is possibly TRBD1 (5 bases). The CDR3 contains 14 residues. The germline V gene encodes CDR1 SEHNR and CDR2 FQNEAQ (reference sequence). V was pared by 2 bases and J by 8 bases, with 15 bases between. CDR3 sequence (DNA): TGTGCCAGCAGCTTAAATGACAAGGGGCCCGGCTACACCTTC. This codes for CASSLNDKGPGYTF. Supplemented by reference TRBV7-9 and TRBJ1-2, the full variable domain reads DTGVSQNPRHKITKRGQNVTFRCDPISEHNRLYWYRQTLGQGPEFLTYFQNEAQLEKSRLLSDRFSAERPKGSFSTLEIQRTEQGDSAMYLCASSLNDKGPGYTFGSGTRLTVV.

This sequence joins TRBV19 and TRBJ1-2; 7 nucleotides align to TRBD1. The CDR3 consists of 14 residues. Germline loops: CDR1 LNHDA, CDR2 SQIVND (reference sequence). V gave up 7 bases and J gave up 2 bases; unmatched junction bases: 7. The DNA for the CDR3 is TGTGCCAGTAACGATAGGGGACAGAACTATGGCTACACCTTC. This encodes CASNDRGQNYGYTF.

This CDR3 is CASSHALEGAYEQYF. CDR3 in DNA: TGTGCCAGCAGCCACGCCCTAGAGGGGGCGTACGAGCAGTACTTC. The chain has TRBV4-2 and TRBJ2-7; TRBD1 matches at 7 bases. Looked up from germline, CDR1 is LGHNA and CDR2 is YNFKEQ. The CDR3 totals 15 residues. V gave up 3 bases and J gave up 4 bases; unmatched junction bases: 9.